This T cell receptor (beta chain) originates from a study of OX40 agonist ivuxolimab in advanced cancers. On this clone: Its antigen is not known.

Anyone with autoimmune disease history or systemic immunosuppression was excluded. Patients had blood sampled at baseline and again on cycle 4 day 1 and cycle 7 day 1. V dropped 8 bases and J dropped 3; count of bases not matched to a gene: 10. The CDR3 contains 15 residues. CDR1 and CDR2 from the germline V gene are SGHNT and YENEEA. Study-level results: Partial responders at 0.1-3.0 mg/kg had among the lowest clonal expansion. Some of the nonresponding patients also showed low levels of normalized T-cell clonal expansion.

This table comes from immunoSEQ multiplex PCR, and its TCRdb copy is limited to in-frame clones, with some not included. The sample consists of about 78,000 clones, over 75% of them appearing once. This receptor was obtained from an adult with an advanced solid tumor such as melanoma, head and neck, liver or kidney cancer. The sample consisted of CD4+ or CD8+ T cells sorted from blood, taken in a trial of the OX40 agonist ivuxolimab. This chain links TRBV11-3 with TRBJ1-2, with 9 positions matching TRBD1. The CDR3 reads CASRLGDREHYGYTF. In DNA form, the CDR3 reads TGTGCCAGCCGGCTAGGGGACAGGGAACACTATGGCTACACCTTC. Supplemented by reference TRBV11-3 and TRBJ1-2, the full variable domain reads EAGVVQSPRYKIIEKKQPVAFWCNPISGHNTLYWYLQNLGQGPELLIRYENEEAVDDSQLPKDRFSAERLKGVDSTLKIQPAELGDSAVYLCASRLGDREHYGYTFGSGTRLTVV.